These T cell receptor beta chains were read from a single sample in a study of T cell repertoires in cytomegalovirus infection. Their antigen targets remain unknown. TCRdb fed the reads into MiXCR, producing one record per CDR3 protein. This table holds 200,000 to 250,000 distinct CDR3 sequences, approximately 40% found once. Sequencing used CD8+ T cells from cultured PBMCs, obtained from culture after CMV antigen stimulation. These receptors were collected from a human donor in good health (CMV status not recorded). Some clones in this sample may be carry-over from other donors' samples. Each CDR3 is given with its conserved first and last residue. Each record gives: V gene, clone size, J gene, D gene, CDR3 protein, CDR3 DNA. The D gene is left open where the match is weak. For some rows the clone size is stated as once, few or many, or as a class when expanded; others skip it.

>TRBV6-5|.|TRBJ2-7|TRBD2
CASSPSGGAGREQYF
TGTGCCAGCAGTCCTAGCGGGGGGGCCGGTAGGGAGCAGTACTTC
>TRBV3-1|.|TRBJ2-2|TRBD2
CASSRGLAGGPNTGELFF
TGTGCCAGCAGCCGGGGACTAGCGGGGGGCCCGAACACCGGGGAGCTGTTTTTT
>TRBV7-2|many|TRBJ2-3|.
CASSFVEAQTDTQYF
TGTGCCAGCAGTTTTGTCGAGGCCCAGACAGATACGCAGTATTTT
>TRBV27|few|TRBJ2-1|.
CASSLVSSYNEQFF
TGTGCCAGCAGTTTAGTCAGCTCCTACAATGAGCAGTTCTTC
>TRBV3-1|.|TRBJ2-1|TRBD2
CASSQGLAVSYNEQFF
TGTGCCAGCAGCCAAGGACTAGCGGTATCCTACAATGAGCAGTTCTTC
>TRBV4-1|.|TRBJ2-1|TRBD2
CASSQGASGGWKQFF
TGCGCCAGCAGCCAAGGTGCTAGCGGGGGATGGAAGCAGTTCTTC
>TRBV7-3|.|TRBJ2-1|.
CASSLRPIPYNEQFF
TGTGCCAGCAGCTTAAGGCCTATTCCCTACAATGAGCAGTTCTTC
>TRBV5-6|.|TRBJ2-7|TRBD1
CASSFGTGFNEQYF
TGTGCCAGCAGCTTCGGGACAGGGTTCAACGAGCAGTACTTC
>TRBV10-3|few|TRBJ2-3|.
CAISEFNTDTQYF
TGTGCCATCAGTGAGTTTAACACAGATACGCAGTATTTT
>TRBV20-1|few|TRBJ1-1|.
CSARSGEGDTEAFF
TGCAGTGCTAGATCTGGGGAGGGTGACACTGAAGCTTTCTTT
>TRBV7-8|many|TRBJ2-1|TRBD2
CASSQRGRGGPSDEQFF
TGTGCCAGCAGCCAAAGGGGGCGGGGGGGCCCGTCGGATGAGCAGTTCTTC
>TRBV11-2|.|TRBJ1-1|.
CASRPWKDRTDITEAFF
TGTGCCAGCAGACCCTGGAAAGACAGGACGGATATAACCGAAGCTTTCTTT
>TRBV27|few|TRBJ1-6|.
CASRWGSNSPLHF
TGTGCCAGCAGGTGGGGGAGCAATTCACCCCTCCACTTT
>TRBV7-4|few|TRBJ1-1|.
CASSLDGIEAFF
TGTGCCAGCAGCTTAGATGGGATTGAAGCTTTCTTT
>TRBV7-3|few|TRBJ1-1|TRBD1
CASSLGQHTEAFF
TGTGCCAGCAGCTTGGGACAGCACACTGAAGCTTTCTTT
>TRBV27|.|TRBJ2-7|.
CASSNRVSYEQYF
TGTGCCAGCAGCAACAGGGTTTCCTACGAGCAGTACTTC
>TRBV7-9|.|TRBJ2-2|.
CASSETENTGELFF
TGTGCCAGCAGCGAGACAGAGAACACCGGGGAGCTGTTTTTT
>TRBV19|.|TRBJ1-2|.
CASRPWGDGYTF
TGTGCCAGTAGGCCCTGGGGGGATGGCTACACCTTC
>TRBV20-1|once|TRBJ1-1|.
CSARGGGHLNTEAFF
TGCAGTGCTAGAGGGGGTGGGCATTTGAACACTGAAGCTTTCTTT